The T cell receptor (beta chain) under discussion was sequenced for a study of blood T cell repertoires in COVID-19. Study at large: Samples came from the United States, Italy and Spain, spanning acute and convalescent COVID-19.

Libraries were prepared by immunoSEQ multiplex PCR; TCRdb keeps only in-frame clonotypes and omits some of them. The table lists about 230,000 clones, 75% to 85% of them singletons. The CDR3 extends over 16 amino acids. Per the germline V gene, CDR1 is LGHNA and CDR2 is YNFKEQ. Losses at the gene ends were 4 bases for V and 7 bases for J; bases not matched to a gene: 15. The chain has TRBV4-2 and TRBJ2-7; TRBD1 agrees at 8 bases. This TCR derives from a man over 45 with COVID-19, enrolled during active disease. The sequencing input was peripheral blood. As DNA, the CDR3 is TGTGCCAGCAGCCGGAGAGGTTCAGGACAGGGCGGGGAGCAGTACTTC. This gives the protein CASSRRGSGQGGEQYF.